This passage covers 24 T cell receptor beta chains from one sample sequenced in a study of T cell repertoires in cytomegalovirus infection. Their cognate antigens are unknown. TCRdb analysed the reads with MiXCR anew, one entry per CDR3 protein. In the table there are 680,000 or so distinct CDR3 sequences, roughly a third of which are singletons. The material was cultured PBMCs, obtained from culture after CMV antigen stimulation. The receptors come from a human donor in good health (CMV status not recorded). Some clones in this sample may be carry-over from other donors' samples.

This clonotype was seen repeatedly, ten times or more. The CDR3 nucleotides are TGTGCCAGCAGCTTAAGGGGAGGTGGGGAGACCCAGTACTTC. It is translated as CASSLRGGGETQYF. This chain connects TRBV7-2 to TRBJ2-5; tentative D call: TRBD2 (6 bases). The CDR3 sequence is 14 residues long. The V gene's germline CDR1 is SGHTA and CDR2 FQGNSA. Deletions cut 2 bases from V and 5 bases from J, with 12 bases between.

The chain has TRBV7-2 and TRBJ1-6; no clear D gene. From germline, CDR1 is SGHTA and CDR2 FQGNSA. V lost 1 base and J 9 bases, leaving 10 bases between the germline ends. CDR3 length equals 14 residues. As DNA, the CDR3 is TGTGCCAGCAGCTTAGAGGGTACTGGTTCACCCCTCCACTTT. This translates into CASSLEGTGSPLHF.

The table lists this clonotype with many counts. The chain is built from TRBV7-2 and TRBJ2-3; TRBD2 aligns across 9 bases. Germline lookup yields CDR1 SGHTA and CDR2 FQGNSA. The CDR3 runs 16 residues. V was pared by 2 bases and J by 6 bases, with 9 bases of the junction left unmatched. DNA of the CDR3: TGTGCCAGCAGCTTAAGGGGGCGGGAGGGCCTGGATACGCAGTATTTT. The encoded protein is CASSLRGREGLDTQYF.

This clonotype has only a few counts. The rearrangement joins TRBV28 to TRBJ1-2; 9 nucleotides match TRBD1. This CDR3 is built from 12 residues. V was clipped by 10 bases and J by 5 bases; unmatched bases: 5. Germline CDR1 and CDR2: MDHEN and SYDVKM. The CDR3: CATTQGAYGYTF. For the CDR3, the DNA is TGTGCCACCACACAGGGGGCGTATGGCTACACCTTC.

V usage is TRBV7-9 and J usage is TRBJ2-7, with D maybe TRBD1 (5 bases). Trimming stripped 9 bases from V and 7 bases from J, with 22 bases between. The CDR3 is 14 residues long. Germline loops: CDR1 SEHNR, CDR2 FQNEAQ (reference sequence). The CDR3 nucleotides read TGTGCCAGTGATCAGGGTGGCTCGATAAAAGAGCAGTACTTC. It encodes CASDQGGSIKEQYF.

The V and J genes are TRBV28 and TRBJ2-5; unclear D gene. V was shortened by 3 bases and J by 2 bases, with 7 bases between the two germline ends. This CDR3 region has 13 residues. Germline values: CDR1 MDHEN, CDR2 SYDVKM. CDR3 bases: TGTGCCAGCAGTTTTTTAGGACAAGAGACCCAGTACTTC. Its translation: CASSFLGQETQYF.

The chain has TRBV20-1 and TRBJ1-1; D is ambiguous. Trimming took off 2 bases at V and 4 bases at J, with 14 bases between the two ends. This CDR3 comprises 14 residues. Looked up from germline, CDR1 is DFQATT and CDR2 is SNEGSKA (reference sequence). The CDR3 sequence is CSARIGEVGTEAFF. CDR3 nucleotides: TGCAGTGCTAGAATTGGCGAGGTGGGCACTGAAGCTTTCTTT.

This clonotype showed up just a few times. The rearrangement joins TRBV12-3 or TRBV12-4 to TRBJ2-4, with TRBD2 matching over 9 bases. J gave up 0 bases and V 5 bases, and 8 bases lay outside the gene matches. This CDR3 is 17 amino acids long. The CDR3 sequence is CASSIRSGSLAKNIQYF. CDR3 DNA: TGTGCCAGCAGTATACGTAGCGGGAGCTTAGCCAAAAACATTCAGTACTTC.

J is TRBJ1-1 and V is TRBV19; D is possibly TRBD1 (6 bases). Germline V CDR1 and CDR2: LNHDA, SQIVND (reference sequence). Deletions cut 7 bases from V and 1 base from J, with 13 bases between. This CDR3 comprises 14 residues. CDR3 in DNA: TGTGCCAGTAAGGATCCACAGGGGAACACTGAAGCTTTCTTT. Its protein product is CASKDPQGNTEAFF.

V is TRBV5-5 and J is TRBJ1-4; no reliable D call. CDR3 length: 14 residues. The V end lost 3 bases, the J end lost 3 bases, and 9 bases lay between the germline ends. Germline CDR1 and CDR2: SGHKS and YYEKEE (reference sequence). In DNA, the CDR3 is TGTGCCAGCAGCTCGTCGTGGGCTAATGAAAAACTGTTTTTT. Translation gives CASSSSWANEKLFF.

This clonotype appeared a single time. The rearrangement uses TRBV6-1 and TRBJ1-5, with a weak D call TRBD1 (6 bases). Per the germline V gene, CDR1 is MNHNS and CDR2 is SASEGT. V was trimmed by 4 bases and J by 5 bases, leaving 18 bases between them. The CDR3 has 16 amino acids. The CDR3 sequence: CASSVSFGRGYQPQHF. CDR3 sequence (DNA): TGTGCCAGCAGTGTGTCTTTCGGGAGGGGGTATCAGCCCCAGCATTTT.

This sequence joins TRBV5-6 and TRBJ1-1; a weak D match, TRBD1 (5 bases). Trimming took 6 bases from V and 4 from J, leaving 7 bases between them. The CDR3 has 11 residues. In germline, CDR1 is SGHDT, CDR2 YYEEEE. CDR3 protein: CASTQGTEAFF. Here the CDR3 DNA reads TGTGCCAGCACTCAGGGCACTGAAGCTTTCTTT.

This clonotype has at least ten counts. This chain links TRBV7-2 with TRBJ1-1; the D gene is possibly TRBD1 (5 bases). Germline CDR1 is SGHTA and CDR2 is FQGNSA. This CDR3 has 14 residues. Trimming removed 0 bases from V and 3 bases from J, with 8 bases in between. CDR3 region: CASSLAGEYTEAFF. The CDR3 DNA is TGTGCCAGCAGCTTAGCAGGGGAGTACACTGAAGCTTTCTTT.

This rearrangement joins TRBV20-1 to TRBJ1-1; D is perhaps TRBD1 (5 bases). Trimming removed 6 bases from V and 4 bases from J, with 15 bases in between. Looked up from germline, CDR1 is DFQATT and CDR2 is SNEGSKA (reference sequence). The CDR3 has 13 residues. CDR3 protein: CSAKGAGPTEAFF. The DNA of the CDR3 is TGCAGTGCCAAAGGGGCAGGGCCCACTGAAGCTTTCTTT.

This clonotype turned up a few times. The CDR3 sequence: CATSRGQGLTDTQYF. CDR3 nucleotide sequence: TGTGCCACCAGCAGAGGACAGGGTCTCACAGATACGCAGTATTTT. The chain is built from TRBV15 and TRBJ2-3, with 7 nucleotides matching TRBD1. CDR1 and CDR2 from the germline V gene are LNHNV and YYDKDF (reference sequence). V shed 1 base, J shed 2 bases, and the junction held 3 bases outside the gene matches. CDR3 size: 15 residues.

The chain uses TRBV7-2 and TRBJ2-1; a weak D match, TRBD1 (6 bases). There are 13 residues in the CDR3. From germline, CDR1 is SGHTA and CDR2 FQGNSA. V was shortened by 8 bases and J by 6 bases, with 14 bases between the two germline ends. CDR3 residues: CASLQDRVNEQFF. Here the CDR3 DNA reads TGTGCCAGCCTACAGGACAGAGTCAATGAGCAGTTCTTC.

This clonotype was observed at least ten times. V usage is TRBV7-2 and J usage is TRBJ1-3; unclear D gene. Looked up from germline, CDR1 is SGHTA and CDR2 is FQGNSA. V shed 7 bases and J shed 4 bases, with 14 bases lying between them. The CDR3 is 14 residues long. For the CDR3, the DNA is TGTGCCAGCACCCCCCGGGGATCAGGAAACACCATATATTTT. The encoded protein is CASTPRGSGNTIYF.

This clonotype occurred once. The chain links TRBV6-2 or TRBV6-3 to TRBJ2-1; D tentatively fits TRBD1 or TRBD2 (5 bases each). Deletions cut 2 bases from V and 4 bases from J, with 15 bases between. This CDR3 is 16 amino acids long. CDR1 is MNHEY, CDR2 SVGEGT, per germline. CDR3 nucleotides: TGTGCCAGCAGTTACCCGCCTGGGGGTTTTTACAATGAGCAGTTCTTC. Translated: CASSYPPGGFYNEQFF.

In this sample, this clonotype turned up many times. This rearrangement joins TRBV7-2 to TRBJ2-3; 8 nucleotides align to TRBD2. The length of the CDR3 is 16 residues. The ends lost 5 bases at V and 2 bases at J; junction bases unmatched: 9. Germline values: CDR1 SGHTA, CDR2 FQGNSA. In DNA, the CDR3 is TGTGCCAGCAGCAGGCGACTAGCGAGTGACACAGATACGCAGTATTTT. This gives the protein CASSRRLASDTDTQYF. Together with reference TRBV7-2 and TRBJ2-3, the CDR3 gives the full variable domain: GAGVSQSPSNKVTEKGKDVELRCDPISGHTALYWYRQSLGQGLEFLIYFQGNSAPDKSGLPSDRFSAERTGGSVSTLTIQRTQQEDSAVYLCASSRRLASDTDTQYFGPGTRLTVL.

The V call is TRBV19, the J call TRBJ2-5; TRBD1 is a possible D gene (5 bases). CDR3 length equals 17 residues. Between the trimmed V and J ends, which lost 0 bases and 1 base, there was a span of 15 bases. CDR1 LNHDA and CDR2 SQIVND come from the germline V gene (reference sequence). The DNA for the CDR3 is TGTGCCAGTAGTATAGATTCCAGGGAAGGATTCCAAGAGACCCAGTACTTC. This encodes CASSIDSREGFQETQYF.

This chain links TRBV6-5 with TRBJ2-7, with D hard to call. Trimming removed 0 bases at V and 2 bases at J, with 11 bases between. The CDR3 totals 15 residues. The germline V gene has CDR1 MNHEY and CDR2 SVGAGI. The CDR3 protein is CASSYSGRNAYEQYF. CDR3 nucleotide sequence: TGTGCCAGCAGTTACTCAGGCCGGAATGCCTACGAGCAGTACTTC.

This chain uses TRBV10-3 with TRBJ2-7; D may be TRBD1 or TRBD2 (5 bases each). This CDR3 has 14 amino acids. CDR1 is ENHRY and CDR2 is SYGVKD in the germline V gene. Trimming cost V 3 bases and J 1 base, with 10 bases left between them. The CDR3 protein is CAISDGTASYEQYF. CDR3 bases: TGTGCCATCAGTGATGGGACGGCTTCCTACGAGCAGTACTTC.

CDR3 region: CASSFGPAGGTHEQYF. CDR3 nucleotide sequence: TGTGCCAGCAGCTTTGGCCCGGCGGGAGGGACCCACGAGCAGTACTTC. This chain connects TRBV7-2 to TRBJ2-7; TRBD2 agrees at 9 bases. The germline V gene has CDR1 SGHTA and CDR2 FQGNSA. V trimming: 3 bases; J trimming: 5 bases; junction bases outside the gene matches: 11. The CDR3 loop spans 16 amino acids.

The sample holds many counts of this clonotype. This chain links TRBV7-2 with TRBJ2-7; D call uncertain. Trimming left V 5 bases short and J 3 bases short, with 8 bases between. The germline gives CDR1 SGHTA, CDR2 FQGNSA. The CDR3 sequence is 12 residues long. Here the CDR3 reads CASSPDRYEQYF. CDR3 coding DNA: TGTGCCAGCAGCCCCGACCGCTACGAGCAGTACTTC. Using reference TRBV7-2 and TRBJ2-7 for the parts outside the CDR3, the full variable domain is GAGVSQSPSNKVTEKGKDVELRCDPISGHTALYWYRQSLGQGLEFLIYFQGNSAPDKSGLPSDRFSAERTGGSVSTLTIQRTQQEDSAVYLCASSPDRYEQYFGPGTRLTVT.